This TCR beta chain emerged from a study of metastatic and nonmetastatic thyroid tumors. About the research overall: Repertoires of blood and of tissue (tumor or nodule) from malignant and benign thyroid patients were compared. General observations from the study: Within blood and tumor, benign nodules reportedly had significantly lower TCR beta diversity than malignant thyroid tumors did.

As originally analysed: A classifier of distant metastasis in papillary thyroid cancer was built from CDR3 differences (across clinicopathological groups). TCRdb re-analyzed the PCR reads using MiXCR. These V and J calls are TCRdb output, not the study's own analysis. The sample includes roughly 38,000 clones, around 10% of them seen just once. Patients underwent thyroid surgery, and none had received any treatment before it. This clone has just a few counts. Antigen unknown. Germline-derived CDR1 and CDR2 are SGHKS and YYEKEE (reference sequence). Trimming left V 2 bases short and J 2 bases short, with 13 bases between. The CDR3 consists of 15 residues.

This sequence was found in a male donor with papillary thyroid cancer or a benign thyroid nodule (not recorded which). Some clones in this sample may be carry-over from other donors' samples. Material: blood. The chain is built from TRBV5-5 and TRBJ2-5, with TRBD2 as a possible D gene (6 bases). CDR3 nucleotides: TGTGCCAGCAGCTTTTATCCGGGAGAGCAAGAGACCCAGTACTTC. Its translation is CASSFYPGEQETQYF.